What follows is one T cell receptor (beta chain) and its context. Its antigen is unknown. The data are from a study of T-cell reconstitution after alpha-beta-depleted transplantation in children. Study findings and constraints: Fresh T-cell production supplied most of the T-cell counts and diversity seen one year after transplant. After transplant, high TCRbeta diversity at day 60 in some patients arose from surviving recipient T cells and thymic progenitors.

Germline CDR1 is LNHDA and CDR2 is SQIVND (reference sequence). This CDR3 contains 15 residues. Trimming pared 2 bases from V and 0 bases from J, leaving 7 bases between. A TCRbeta library incorporating unique molecular identifiers was prepared. From the PCR reads, TCRdb called clonotypes with MiXCR, one entry per CDR3 protein. In the table there are 98,000 or so distinct CDR3 sequences, about 6.5% of which are singletons. Sequences were derived from PBMCs, mostly from graft donor cells, sampled 360 days after TCRalphabeta/CD19-depleted stem cell transplant. The source of this sequence is a male patient aged 2-15 years who had a stem cell transplant for acute lymphoblastic leukemia, so the T cells may come from the graft donor. The chain links TRBV19 to TRBJ2-2; D may be TRBD1 (5 bases). This chain's CDR3 is CASSIRGANTGELFF. Here the CDR3 DNA reads TGTGCCAGTAGTATAAGGGGCGCGAACACCGGGGAGCTGTTTTTT. Full variable domain (remainder filled in from reference TRBV19 and TRBJ2-2): DGGITQSPKYLFRKEGQNVTLSCEQNLNHDAMYWYRQDPGQGLRLIYYSQIVNDFQKGDIAEGYSVSREKKESFPLTVTSAQKNPTAFYLCASSIRGANTGELFFGEGSRLTVL.